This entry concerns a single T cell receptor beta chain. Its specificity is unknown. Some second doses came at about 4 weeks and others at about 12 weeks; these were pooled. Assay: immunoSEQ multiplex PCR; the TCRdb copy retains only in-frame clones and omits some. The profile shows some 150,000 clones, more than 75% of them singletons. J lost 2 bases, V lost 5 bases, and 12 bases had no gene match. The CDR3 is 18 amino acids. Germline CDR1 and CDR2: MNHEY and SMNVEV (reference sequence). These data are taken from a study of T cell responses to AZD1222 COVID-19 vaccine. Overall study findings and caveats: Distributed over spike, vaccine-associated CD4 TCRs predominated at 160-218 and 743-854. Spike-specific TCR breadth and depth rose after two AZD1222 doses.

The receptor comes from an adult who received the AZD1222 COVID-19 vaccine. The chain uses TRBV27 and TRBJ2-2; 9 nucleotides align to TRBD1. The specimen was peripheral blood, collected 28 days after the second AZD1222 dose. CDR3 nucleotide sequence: TGTGCCAGCAGTATCTCCGGGACAGGGATTGGCAACACCGGGGAGCTGTTTTTT. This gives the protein CASSISGTGIGNTGELFF.